The 5 T cell receptor beta chains below come from one sample, sequenced in a study of CD8+ T cells in alopecia areata. Extracted RNA was reverse transcribed, and the resulting cDNA served as sequencing template. The repertoire was sequenced with immunoSEQ multiplex PCR; TCRdb's copy has only in-frame clones and lacks some. The data show around 100,000 clones, with none appearing a single time. Input material: lesional skin. The source is a C3H/HeJ mouse with alopecia areata. Mouse MHC haplotype: H2-k.

This clone was picked up many times. The genes and germline here are from mouse. The sequence runs out 4 residues before the end of the CDR3; the remainder is reconstructed from the germline J gene. The rearrangement joins TRBV19 to TRBJ2-3, with 12 bases aligning to TRBD2. Per the germline V gene, CDR1 is FNHDT and CDR2 is SITEND (reference sequence). The junction had 2 bases not matched to a gene; V was cut back by 3 bases and J by 0 bases. The CDR3 consists of 16 residues. The CDR3 spells CASSRLGGRSAETLYF. The CDR3 DNA, read in part, is TGTGCCAGCAGTAGACTGGGGGGGCGCAGTGCAGAA.

On this clone: Gene names denote mouse genes. Sequencing ends 4 residues short of the CDR3 end; the germline J gene provides the rest. This sequence joins TRBV1 and TRBJ1-1; a possible D gene is TRBD1 (6 bases). Germline loops: CDR1 NSQYPW, CDR2 LRSPGD (reference sequence). The CDR3 is made up of 14 amino acids. The covered CDR3 bases are TGCACCTGCAGTCCCGGACTGGGGGCTCCA. Translated: CTCSPGLGAP. The complete CDR3 reads CTCSPGLGAPEVFF.

This clone was counted ten times or more. The TCRdb protein and the DNA translation do not line up at residue 14; the protein shown here was made by translating the DNA. Genes and germline come from the mouse. Read data end 3 residues before the CDR3 end; the end is taken from the germline J gene. The gene calls are TRBV13-3 and TRBJ1-6, with D unresolved. TRBJ1-6 is filed as an ORF, its function uncertain. The CDR3 totals 17 residues. V lost 0 bases, J lost 2 bases, and 12 bases lay in between. Germline V CDR1 and CDR2: NNHDY, SYVADS. This CDR3 is CASSDGSPDTYNSPLYF. The part of the CDR3 DNA that was read is TGTGCCAGCAGTGATGGTAGCCCCGACACCTATAATTCGCCC.

This clone was seen only a few times. Genes and germline are mouse. The read ends 4 residues early relative to the CDR3; the germline J gene fills the gap. This chain connects TRBV13-2 to TRBJ1-4, with 7 bases fitting TRBD1. The CDR3 covers 14 residues. Germline V gene lookup returns CDR1 NNHNN and CDR2 SYGAGS (reference sequence). CDR3 DNA (partial): TGTGCCAGCGGTGATGCAAGGGGGCCCGAA. Encoded protein: CASGDARGPE. The complete CDR3 sequence is CASGDARGPERLFF.

Only a few counts were recorded for this clone. Gene names are mouse gene names. Read sequence stops 4 residues before the CDR3 end, and the germline J gene provides the missing end. The V gene is TRBV13-3, the J gene TRBJ2-5; 12 nucleotides line up with TRBD2. CDR3 length: 16 residues. Germline V gives CDR1 NNHDY, CDR2 SYVADS. CDR3 bases read: TGTGCCAGCAGTTCAGGACTGGGGGGGACATTAGAC. Translated: CASSSGLGGTLD. The entire CDR3 protein is CASSSGLGGTLDTQYF.